Following are 4 T cell receptor beta chains from one sample sequenced in a study of tumor-infiltrating lymphocytes in oesophageal squamous cell carcinoma. TCRdb analysed the PCR reads with MiXCR anew, one entry per CDR3 protein. The sample records roughly 19,000 distinct CDR3 sequences, over 40% being singletons. Sequenced: normal esophageal tissue next to the tumor. Receptors originate from a male donor with esophageal squamous cell carcinoma.

The chain is built from TRBV5-1 and TRBJ2-2; 7 nucleotides line up with TRBD2. The CDR3 is 16 amino acids. Germline V lookup: CDR1 SGHRS, CDR2 YFSETQ. V shed 4 bases and J 0 bases; nucleotides not matched to a gene: 6. CDR3 sequence: CASSQRTSSNTGELFF. The CDR3 nucleotides are TGCGCCAGCAGCCAAAGGACTAGTTCGAACACCGGGGAGCTGTTTTTT.

The V call is TRBV28, the J call TRBJ1-6; possibly TRBD1 for D (6 bases). This CDR3 region has 15 residues. Looked up from germline, CDR1 is MDHEN and CDR2 is SYDVKM. V shed 6 bases and J shed 8 bases, with 17 bases lying between them. CDR3 sequence (DNA): TGTGCCAGCAGGAGGGACACTCCCTCGGATTCACCCCTCCACTTT. This translates into CASRRDTPSDSPLHF.

The chain uses TRBV11-2 and TRBJ2-4; weak D call: TRBD2 (5 bases). The end of the DNA fits TRBJ2-1 better, so the J call may be wrong. Germline V gene lookup returns CDR1 SGHAT and CDR2 FQNNGV. The CDR3 spans 13 residues. CDR3 coding DNA: TGTGCCAGCAGCTTGGGCGGGTACAATGAGCAGTTCTTC. It translates to CASSLGGYNEQFF.

This clonotype has at least ten counts. The genes are TRBV27 and TRBJ2-6; no clear D. The CDR3 spans 14 residues. Trimming pared 6 bases from V and 4 bases from J, leaving 10 bases between. The germline V gene has CDR1 MNHEY and CDR2 SMNVEV (reference sequence). The CDR3 protein is CASSKLSGANVLTF. The CDR3 DNA follows: TGTGCCAGCAGCAAGCTTTCCGGGGCCAACGTCCTGACTTTC.